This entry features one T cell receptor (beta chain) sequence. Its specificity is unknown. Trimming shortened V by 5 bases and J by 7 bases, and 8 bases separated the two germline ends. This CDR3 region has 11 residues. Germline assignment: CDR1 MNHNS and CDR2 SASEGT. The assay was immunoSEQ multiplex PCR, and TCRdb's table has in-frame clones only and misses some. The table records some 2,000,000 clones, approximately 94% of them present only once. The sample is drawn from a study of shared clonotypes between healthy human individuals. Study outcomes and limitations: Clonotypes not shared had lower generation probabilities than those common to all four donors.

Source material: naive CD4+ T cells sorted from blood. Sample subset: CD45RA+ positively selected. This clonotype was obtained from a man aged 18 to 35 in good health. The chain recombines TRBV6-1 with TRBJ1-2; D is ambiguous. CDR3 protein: CASSYGVGYTF. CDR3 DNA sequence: TGTGCCAGCAGTTACGGGGTTGGCTACACCTTC.